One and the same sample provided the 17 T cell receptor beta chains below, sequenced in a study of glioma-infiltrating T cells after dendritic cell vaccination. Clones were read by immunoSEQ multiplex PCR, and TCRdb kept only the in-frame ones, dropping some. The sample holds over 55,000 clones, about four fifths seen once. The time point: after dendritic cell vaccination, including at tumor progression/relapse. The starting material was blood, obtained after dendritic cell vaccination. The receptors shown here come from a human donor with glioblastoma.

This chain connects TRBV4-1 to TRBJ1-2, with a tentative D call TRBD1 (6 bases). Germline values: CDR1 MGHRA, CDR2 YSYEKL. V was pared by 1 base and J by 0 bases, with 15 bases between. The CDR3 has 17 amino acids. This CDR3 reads CASSQVSIRGPNYGYTF. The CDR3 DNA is TGCGCCAGCAGCCAAGTATCTATCAGGGGACCTAACTATGGCTACACCTTC.

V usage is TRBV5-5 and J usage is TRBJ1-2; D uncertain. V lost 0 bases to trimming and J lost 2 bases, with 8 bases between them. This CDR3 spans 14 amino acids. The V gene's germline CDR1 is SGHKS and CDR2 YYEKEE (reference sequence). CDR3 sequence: CASSLVARNYGYTF. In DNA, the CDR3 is TGTGCCAGCAGCTTGGTGGCCAGAAACTATGGCTACACCTTC. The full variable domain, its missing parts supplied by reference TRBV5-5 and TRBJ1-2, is DAGVTQSPTHLIKTRGQQVTLRCSPISGHKSVSWYQQVLGQGPQFIFQYYEKEERGRGNFPDRFSARQFPNYSSELNVNALLLGDSALYLCASSLVARNYGYTFGSGTRLTVV.

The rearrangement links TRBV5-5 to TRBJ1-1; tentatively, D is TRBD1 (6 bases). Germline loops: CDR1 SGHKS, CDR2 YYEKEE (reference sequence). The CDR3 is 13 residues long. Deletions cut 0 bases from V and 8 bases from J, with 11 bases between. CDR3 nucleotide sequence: TGTGCCAGCAGCTTGGGGGGGACAAGCGAAGCTTTCTTT. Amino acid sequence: CASSLGGTSEAFF. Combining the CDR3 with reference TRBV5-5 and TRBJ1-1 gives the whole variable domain DAGVTQSPTHLIKTRGQQVTLRCSPISGHKSVSWYQQVLGQGPQFIFQYYEKEERGRGNFPDRFSARQFPNYSSELNVNALLLGDSALYLCASSLGGTSEAFFGQGTRLTVV.

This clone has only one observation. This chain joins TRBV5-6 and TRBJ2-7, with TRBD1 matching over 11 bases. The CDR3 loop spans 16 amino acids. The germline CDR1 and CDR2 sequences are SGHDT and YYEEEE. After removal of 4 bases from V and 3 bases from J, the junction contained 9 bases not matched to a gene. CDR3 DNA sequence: TGTGCCAGCAGCCCGGGGACAGGGGGACCGGACTACGAGCAGTACTTC. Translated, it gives CASSPGTGGPDYEQYF.

The CDR3 region is CASSLELQGTYGYTF. The CDR3 region has the DNA TGTGCCAGCAGCTTAGAGCTGCAGGGAACCTATGGCTACACCTTC. This chain links TRBV7-2 with TRBJ1-2, with D perhaps TRBD1 (5 bases). This CDR3 spans 15 amino acids. Germline lookup yields CDR1 SGHTA and CDR2 FQGNSA. The V end was cut by 1 base, the J end by 4 bases, with 13 bases between.

Written as DNA, the CDR3 is TGCGCCAGCAGCCAAGATGCACAGGGGCGGGGGACCCAGTACTTC. It encodes CASSQDAQGRGTQYF. This chain uses TRBV4-1 with TRBJ2-5, with D possibly TRBD1 on 7 matching bases. This CDR3 is 15 amino acids long. Germline assignment: CDR1 MGHRA and CDR2 YSYEKL. V lost 0 bases and J lost 7, with 15 bases in between.

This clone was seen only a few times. The CDR3 DNA reads TGTGCCAGCAGCTTATGGGGAGTTGGAAACACCATATATTTT. This codes for CASSLWGVGNTIYF. V and J are TRBV7-6 and TRBJ1-3; D gene uncertain. V lost 2 bases and J 3 bases, leaving 8 bases between the germline ends. CDR1 SGHVS and CDR2 FNYEAQ come from the germline V gene. This CDR3 spans 14 amino acids.

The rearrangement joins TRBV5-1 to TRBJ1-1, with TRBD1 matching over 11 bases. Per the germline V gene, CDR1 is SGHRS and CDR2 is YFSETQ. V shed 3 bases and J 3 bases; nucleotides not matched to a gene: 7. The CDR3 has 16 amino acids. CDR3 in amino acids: CASSSDRGREDTEAFF. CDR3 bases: TGCGCCAGCAGCTCGGACAGGGGGCGCGAGGACACTGAAGCTTTCTTT. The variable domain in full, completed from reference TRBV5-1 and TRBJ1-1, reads KAGVTQTPRYLIKTRGQQVTLSCSPISGHRSVSWYQQTPGQGLQFLFEYFSETQRNKGNFPGRFSGRQFSNSRSEMNVSTLELGDSALYLCASSSDRGREDTEAFFGQGTRLTVV.

CDR3 sequence: CASRGLAGDSNTQYF. The CDR3 DNA sequence: TGTGCCAGCAGGGGACTAGCGGGGGATTCAAATACGCAGTATTTT. The rearrangement joins TRBV7-8 to TRBJ2-3, with 14 positions matching TRBD2. The ends lost 6 bases at V and 7 bases at J; junction bases unmatched: 6. Germline loops: CDR1 SGHVS, CDR2 FQNEAQ. The CDR3 consists of 15 residues.

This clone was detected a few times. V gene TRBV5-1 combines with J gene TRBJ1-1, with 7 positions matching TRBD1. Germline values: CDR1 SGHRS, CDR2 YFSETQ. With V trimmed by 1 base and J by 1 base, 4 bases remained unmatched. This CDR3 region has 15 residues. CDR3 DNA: TGCGCCAGCAGCTTGACAGGGGCAGGGAACACTGAAGCTTTCTTT. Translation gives CASSLTGAGNTEAFF.

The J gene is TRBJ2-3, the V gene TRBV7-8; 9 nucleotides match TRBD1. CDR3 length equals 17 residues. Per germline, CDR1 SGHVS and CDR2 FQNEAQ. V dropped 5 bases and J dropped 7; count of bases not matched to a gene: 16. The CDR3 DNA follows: TGTGCCAGCAGCGTTGCTATATGGGACAGGGACAACTATACGCAGTATTTT. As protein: CASSVAIWDRDNYTQYF.

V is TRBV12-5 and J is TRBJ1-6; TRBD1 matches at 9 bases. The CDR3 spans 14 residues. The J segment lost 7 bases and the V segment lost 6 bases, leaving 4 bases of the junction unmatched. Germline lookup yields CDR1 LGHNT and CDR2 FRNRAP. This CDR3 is CASGRTGVNSPLHF. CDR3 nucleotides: TGTGCTAGTGGCAGGACAGGGGTCAATTCACCCCTCCACTTT.

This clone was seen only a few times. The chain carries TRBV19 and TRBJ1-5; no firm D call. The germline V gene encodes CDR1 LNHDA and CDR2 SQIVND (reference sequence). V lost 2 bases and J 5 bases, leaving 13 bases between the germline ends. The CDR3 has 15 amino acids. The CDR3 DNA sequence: TGTGCCAGTAGTATAAGGTGGAGTCCCTATCAGCCCCAGCATTTT. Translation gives CASSIRWSPYQPQHF.

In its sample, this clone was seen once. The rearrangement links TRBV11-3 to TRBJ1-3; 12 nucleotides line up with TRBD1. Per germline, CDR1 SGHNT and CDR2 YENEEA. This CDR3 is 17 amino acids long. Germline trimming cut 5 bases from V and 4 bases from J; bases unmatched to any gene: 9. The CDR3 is CASSINRDRGQGNTIYF. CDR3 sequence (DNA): TGTGCCAGCAGCATAAATCGGGACAGGGGGCAAGGAAACACCATATATTTT.

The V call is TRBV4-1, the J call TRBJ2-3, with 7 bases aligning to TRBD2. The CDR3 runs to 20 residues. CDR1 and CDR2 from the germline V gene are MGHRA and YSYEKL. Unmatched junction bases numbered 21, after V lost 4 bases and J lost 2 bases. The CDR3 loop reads CASSPQGGISHSRHTDTQYF. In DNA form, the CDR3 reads TGCGCCAGCAGCCCCCAGGGAGGGATATCCCACAGTCGGCACACAGATACGCAGTATTTT.

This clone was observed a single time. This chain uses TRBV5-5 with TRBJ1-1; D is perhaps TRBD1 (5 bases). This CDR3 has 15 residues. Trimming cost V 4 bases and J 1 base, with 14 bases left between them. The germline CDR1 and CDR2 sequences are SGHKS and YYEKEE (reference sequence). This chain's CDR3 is CASSLSTGGNTEAFF. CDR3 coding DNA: TGTGCCAGCAGCCTTTCCACGGGGGGGAACACTGAAGCTTTCTTT.

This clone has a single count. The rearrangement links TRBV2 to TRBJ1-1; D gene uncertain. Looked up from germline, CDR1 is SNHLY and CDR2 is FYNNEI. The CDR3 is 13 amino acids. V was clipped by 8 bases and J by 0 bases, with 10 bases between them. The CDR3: CASPVAVNTEAFF. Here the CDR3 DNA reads TGTGCCAGCCCTGTCGCAGTGAACACTGAAGCTTTCTTT.